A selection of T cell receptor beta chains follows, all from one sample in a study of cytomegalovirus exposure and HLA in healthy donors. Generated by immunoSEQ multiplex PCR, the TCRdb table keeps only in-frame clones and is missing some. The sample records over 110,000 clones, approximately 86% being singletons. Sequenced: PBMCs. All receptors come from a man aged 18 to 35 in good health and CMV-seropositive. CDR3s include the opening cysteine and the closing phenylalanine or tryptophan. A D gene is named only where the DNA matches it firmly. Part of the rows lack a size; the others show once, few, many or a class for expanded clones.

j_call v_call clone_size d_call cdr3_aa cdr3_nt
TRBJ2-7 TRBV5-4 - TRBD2 CASSLVAGGGEQYF TGTGCCAGCAGCTTGGTAGCGGGAGGTGGGGAGCAGTACTTC
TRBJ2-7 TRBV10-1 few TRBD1 CASKGTGTKQYF TGCGCCAGCAAGGGGACAGGGACAAAGCAGTACTTC
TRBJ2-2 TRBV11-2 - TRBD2 CASSPIAGVTGELFF TGTGCCAGCAGCCCCATAGCGGGGGTCACCGGGGAGCTGTTTTTT
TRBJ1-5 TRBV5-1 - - CASSLSLRIESQPQHF TGCGCCAGCAGCTTGTCTCTCAGGATAGAATCTCAGCCCCAGCATTTT
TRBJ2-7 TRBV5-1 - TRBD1 CASSTGQGGGTEQYF TGCGCCAGCAGCACCGGACAGGGTGGGGGCACCGAGCAGTACTTC
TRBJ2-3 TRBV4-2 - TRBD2 CASSQVGEGVEDTQYF TGTGCCAGCAGCCAAGTGGGGGAGGGAGTGGAAGATACGCAGTATTTT
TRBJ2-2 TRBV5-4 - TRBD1 CASSLSQGAIGELFF TGTGCCAGCAGCTTGTCTCAGGGGGCGATCGGGGAGCTGTTTTTT
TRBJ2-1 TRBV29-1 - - CSVERPGTINEQFF TGCAGCGTAGAACGCCCCGGGACAATTAATGAGCAGTTCTTC
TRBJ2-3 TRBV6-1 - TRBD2 CASSDYGTSGADTQYF TGTGCCAGCAGTGATTATGGGACTAGCGGGGCGGATACGCAGTATTTT
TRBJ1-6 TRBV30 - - CAWSSAGRGGSPLHF TGTGCCTGGAGTTCGGCAGGGAGAGGGGGTTCACCCCTCCACTTT
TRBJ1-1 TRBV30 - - CACDLPGRAGSEAFF TGTGCCTGTGACCTTCCGGGACGGGCGGGATCAGAAGCTTTCTTT
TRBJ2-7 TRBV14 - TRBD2 CASSRGSGGVYEQYF TGTGCCAGCAGCCGGGGTAGCGGGGGGGTATACGAGCAGTACTTC
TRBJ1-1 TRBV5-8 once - CASSFKGINTEAFF TGTGCCAGCAGCTTTAAGGGGATTAACACTGAAGCTTTCTTT
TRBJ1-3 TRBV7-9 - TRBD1 CASSEQGQGRGNTIYF TGTGCCAGCAGCGAACAAGGACAGGGCCGAGGAAACACCATATATTTT
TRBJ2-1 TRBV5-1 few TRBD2 CASSRTSGGTRSYNEQFF TGCGCCAGCAGCCGGACTAGCGGGGGGACGCGCTCCTACAATGAGCAGTTCTTC
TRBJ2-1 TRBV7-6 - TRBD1 CASSLYLRYRGQGSYNEQFF TGTGCCAGCAGCTTATATCTTCGGTACAGGGGCCAGGGCTCCTACAATGAGCAGTTCTTC
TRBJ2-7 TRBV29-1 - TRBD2 CSAREGGSEQYF TGCAGCGCTCGGGAGGGCGGGTCCGAGCAGTACTTC
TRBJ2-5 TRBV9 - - CASSVGAGPGKETQYF TGTGCCAGCAGCGTAGGGGCAGGTCCGGGGAAAGAGACCCAGTACTTC
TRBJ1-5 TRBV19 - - CASSLEKRGAVNQPQHF TGTGCCAGTAGTCTTGAGAAACGGGGGGCCGTGAATCAGCCCCAGCATTTT
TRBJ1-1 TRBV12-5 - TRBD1 CASGLGQKNTEAFF TGTGCTAGTGGACTGGGACAGAAAAACACTGAAGCTTTCTTT
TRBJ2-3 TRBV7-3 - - CASSLSGGYTDTQYF TGTGCCAGCAGCTTGAGTGGCGGGTACACAGATACGCAGTATTTT
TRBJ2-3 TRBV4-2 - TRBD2 CASSQGKTSGPTDTQYF TGTGCCAGCAGCCAAGGCAAGACTAGCGGCCCCACAGATACGCAGTATTTT
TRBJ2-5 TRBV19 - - CASSPSAGESGETQYF TGTGCCAGTAGTCCATCGGCCGGCGAAAGCGGGGAGACCCAGTACTTC
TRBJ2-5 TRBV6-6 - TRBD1 CASRFAQTGGETQYF TGTGCCAGCAGATTCGCGCAGACAGGGGGAGAGACCCAGTACTTC
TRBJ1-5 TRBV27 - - CASSPRDTRAQHF TGTGCCAGCAGTCCCCGGGACACCAGGGCCCAGCATTTT
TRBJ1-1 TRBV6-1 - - CASSEVTETTEAFF TGTGCCAGCAGTGAAGTAACAGAAACAACTGAAGCTTTCTTT
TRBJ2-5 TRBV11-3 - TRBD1 CASSPDRGGETQYF TGTGCCAGCAGCCCCGACAGGGGAGGAGAGACCCAGTACTTC
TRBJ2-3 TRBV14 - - CASSQDQGSGYTQYF TGTGCCAGCAGCCAAGATCAAGGGAGTGGATATACGCAGTATTTT
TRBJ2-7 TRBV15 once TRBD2 CATSRDGGSLGSYEQYF TGTGCCACCAGCAGAGACGGGGGGTCCTTAGGCTCCTACGAGCAGTACTTC
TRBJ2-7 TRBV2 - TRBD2 CASVRRLAGDEQYF TGTGCCAGCGTTAGGCGGCTAGCGGGAGACGAGCAGTACTTC
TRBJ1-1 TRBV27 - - CASSLSNQLGGNTEAFF TGTGCCAGCAGTTTATCGAACCAGCTGGGGGGAAACACTGAAGCTTTCTTT
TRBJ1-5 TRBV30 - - CAWSLGRSNQPQHF TGTGCCTGGAGCCTCGGGAGGAGCAATCAGCCCCAGCATTTT
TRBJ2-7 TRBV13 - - CASSYQTDYYEQYF TGTGCCAGCAGCTACCAGACTGACTACTACGAGCAGTACTTC
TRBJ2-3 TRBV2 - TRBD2 CASSASGMSTDTQYF TGTGCCAGCAGTGCCAGCGGGATGAGCACAGATACGCAGTATTTT
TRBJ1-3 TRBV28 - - CASRGLRTSSGNTIYF TGTGCCAGCAGGGGACTCAGGACAAGCTCTGGAAACACCATATATTTT
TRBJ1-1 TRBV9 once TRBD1 CASSVGQAVNTEAFF TGTGCCAGCAGCGTTGGACAGGCCGTGAACACTGAAGCTTTCTTT
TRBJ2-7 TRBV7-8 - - CASSLVGGAYSSYEQYF TGTGCCAGCAGCTTAGTAGGGGGAGCCTATAGCTCCTACGAGCAGTACTTC
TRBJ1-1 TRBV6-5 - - CASSYGRGQNTEAFF TGTGCCAGCAGTTACGGCAGGGGCCAGAACACTGAAGCTTTCTTT
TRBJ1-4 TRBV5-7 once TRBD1 CASSLSLQGENEKLFF TGTGCCAGCAGCTTAAGCCTTCAGGGGGAGAATGAAAAACTGTTTTTT
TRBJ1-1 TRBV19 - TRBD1 CASKGITTGPNTEAFF TGTGCCAGTAAGGGAATAACGACAGGGCCGAACACTGAAGCTTTCTTT
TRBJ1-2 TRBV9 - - CASRRLEGGDGYTF TGTGCCAGCCGCCGATTGGAAGGGGGGGATGGCTACACCTTC
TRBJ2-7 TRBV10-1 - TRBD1 CARRNRQGTSYEQYF TGCGCCAGAAGAAACAGACAGGGAACCTCCTACGAGCAGTACTTC
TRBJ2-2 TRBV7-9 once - CASSFLQWTGELFF TGTGCCAGCAGCTTTTTACAGTGGACCGGGGAGCTGTTTTTT
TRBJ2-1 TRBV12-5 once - CASGLVPGVGNEQFF TGTGCTAGTGGTTTGGTACCGGGAGTCGGCAATGAGCAGTTCTTC